These T cell receptor beta chains were read from a single sample in a study of T cells after yellow fever vaccination. TCRdb ran MiXCR on the 5' RACE reads and lists one entry per CDR3 protein. The data contain about 630,000 distinct CDR3 sequences, 10% to 15% of them seen just once; the ten biggest clones take up about 15%. Source: PBMCs, taken on the day of the yellow fever booster vaccination. Every receptor here comes from a man between 25 and 39 years old who received the YFV17D yellow fever vaccine. Both conserved end residues are part of each CDR3. The D gene is left open where the match is weak. A row's size may be missing; if present it is once, few, many or a size class.

D gene | J gene | clone size | V gene | CDR3 protein | CDR3 DNA
- | TRBJ1-1 | many | TRBV6-2/TRBV6-3 | CASSPLIRRLNTEAFF | TGTGCCAGCAGCCCCCTGATTCGCAGGTTGAACACTGAAGCTTTCTTT
TRBD2 | TRBJ2-5 | many | TRBV6-2/TRBV6-3 | CASSYRGTRGETQYF | TGTGCCAGCAGTTACCGCGGGACTAGAGGCGAGACCCAGTACTTC
- | TRBJ2-1 | - | TRBV20-1 | CSARDGVDLSDEQFF | TGCAGTGCTAGAGACGGGGTGGACTTATCAGATGAGCAGTTCTTC
- | TRBJ2-3 | many | TRBV28 | CASSFPGPRTDTQYF | TGTGCCAGCAGTTTCCCGGGACCACGCACAGATACGCAGTATTTT
TRBD1 | TRBJ2-5 | few | TRBV5-5 | CASSLLDRDRGTQYF | TGTGCCAGCAGCTTGCTCGATCGGGACAGGGGGACCCAGTACTTC
- | TRBJ2-7 | - | TRBV5-6 | CASSSWEYEQYF | TGTGCCAGCAGCTCGTGGGAATACGAGCAGTACTTC
- | TRBJ1-2 | few | TRBV6-5 | CASSYVGRGYTF | TGTGCCAGCAGTTACGTGGGTCGAGGCTACACCTTC
TRBD1 | TRBJ1-2 | few | TRBV5-5 | CASSVTGTGSYGYTF | TGTGCCAGCAGCGTCACCGGGACAGGGTCCTATGGCTACACCTTC
- | TRBJ1-2 | - | TRBV5-1 | CASSLSGQLYGYTF | TGCGCCAGCAGCTTGTCGGGTCAGCTCTATGGCTACACCTTC
TRBD2 | TRBJ2-5 | few | TRBV6-2/TRBV6-3 | CASSYLIAGGPRETQYF | TGTGCCAGCAGTTACCTCATAGCGGGAGGGCCTAGAGAGACCCAGTACTTC
TRBD2 | TRBJ2-1 | few | TRBV20-1 | CSALAGGWNEQFF | TGCAGTGCCCTAGCGGGAGGTTGGAATGAGCAGTTCTTC
- | TRBJ2-2 | few | TRBV7-9 | CASSLLLGGSGELFF | TGTGCCAGCAGCTTATTACTCGGGGGATCCGGGGAGCTGTTTTTT
- | TRBJ2-7 | - | TRBV6-5 | CASSSPVAEQYF | TGTGCCAGCAGTTCCCCAGTGGCTGAGCAGTACTTC
- | TRBJ2-7 | - | TRBV6-5 | CASSSGPQGEYF | TGTGCCAGCAGCAGCGGACCCCAGGGCGAATACTTC
TRBD1 | TRBJ2-7 | few | TRBV20-1 | CSAREWDRQEQYF | TGCAGTGCTAGAGAGTGGGACAGACAAGAGCAGTACTTC
TRBD1 | TRBJ2-3 | few | TRBV28 | CASSLSGTGGGEGF | TGTGCCAGCAGTTTATCCGGGACAGGTGGAGGAGAGGGGTTT
- | TRBJ2-7 | many | TRBV14 | CASSQGWGRSYEQYF | TGTGCCAGCAGCCAAGGGTGGGGCAGATCCTACGAGCAGTACTTC
- | TRBJ2-7 | - | TRBV18 | CASSPTRTPFFGEQYF | TGTGCCAGCTCACCAACTCGGACTCCTTTTTTCGGCGAGCAGTACTTC
- | TRBJ1-5 | few | TRBV12-3/TRBV12-4 | CASSSWGTHQPQHF | TGTGCCAGCAGTTCTTGGGGAACCCATCAGCCCCAGCATTTT
- | TRBJ2-5 | - | TRBV13 | CASSSHYLETQYF | TGTGCCAGCAGCTCTCACTACCTAGAGACCCAGTACTTC
- | TRBJ2-2 | few | TRBV14 | CASSQDLLGYTGELFF | TGTGCCAGCAGCCAAGATCTACTAGGCTACACCGGGGAGCTGTTTTTT
- | TRBJ2-7 | - | TRBV3-1 | CASSQEGSAEQYF | TGTGCCAGCAGCCAGGAAGGGAGCGCCGAGCAGTACTTC
- | TRBJ1-1 | - | TRBV7-3 | CASSLMGTSAEAFF | TGTGCCAGCAGCTTAATGGGGACATCAGCTGAAGCTTTCTTT
TRBD2 | TRBJ2-1 | few | TRBV12-3/TRBV12-4 | CASSWGGSLRYNEQFF | TGTGCCAGCAGTTGGGGGGGGAGTCTTCGCTACAATGAGCAGTTCTTC
- | TRBJ2-7 | few | TRBV11-2 | CASSLEYGAYEQYF | TGTGCCAGCAGCTTAGAGTATGGCGCCTACGAGCAGTACTTC
- | TRBJ2-1 | few | TRBV7-3 | CASSSSGDEQFF | TGTGCCAGCAGCTCTTCCGGGGATGAGCAGTTCTTC
- | TRBJ2-7 | many | TRBV29-1 | CSVDQVGEQYF | TGCAGCGTCGACCAGGTGGGCGAGCAGTACTTC
- | TRBJ2-5 | - | TRBV5-5 | CASSIFPGQQETQYF | TGTGCCAGCAGCATCTTCCCGGGACAACAAGAGACCCAGTACTTC
- | TRBJ1-2 | - | TRBV6-5 | CASSYSGRNYGYTF | TGTGCCAGCAGTTACTCAGGTCGGAACTATGGCTACACCTTC
- | TRBJ1-2 | few | TRBV29-1 | CSVGGTRDNYGYTF | TGCAGCGTTGGTGGGACACGGGATAACTATGGCTACACCTTC
- | TRBJ2-5 | - | TRBV7-9 | CASSPMGVQETQYF | TGTGCCAGCAGCCCAATGGGGGTCCAAGAGACCCAGTACTTC
- | TRBJ2-3 | few | TRBV10-3 | CAISGLSTDTQYF | TGTGCCATCAGTGGTCTGAGCACAGATACGCAGTATTTT
TRBD2 | TRBJ2-2 | few | TRBV7-2 | CASSPRLAPIAGELFF | TGTGCCAGCAGCCCCCGACTAGCCCCGATAGCCGGGGAGCTGTTTTTT
- | TRBJ2-7 | few | TRBV5-1 | CASTPTAGLDYEQYF | TGCGCCAGCACCCCAACGGCGGGCTTAGACTACGAGCAGTACTTC
- | TRBJ2-7 | - | TRBV5-1 | CASSYSSDLLEQYF | TGCGCCAGCAGCTACTCTAGCGACCTCCTGGAGCAGTACTTC
- | TRBJ1-2 | - | TRBV20-1 | CSYLSGGSGYTF | TGCAGTTATTTATCGGGGGGTAGCGGCTACACCTTC
- | TRBJ2-1 | - | TRBV30 | CAWSIAAPYNEQFF | TGTGCCTGGAGTATAGCGGCACCCTACAATGAGCAGTTCTTC
- | TRBJ1-1 | - | TRBV10-3 | CAISPTDSRGTEAFF | TGTGCCATCAGTCCTACGGACAGCCGCGGCACTGAAGCTTTCTTT
- | TRBJ1-1 | many | TRBV6-2/TRBV6-3 | CASSRIMNTEAFF | TGTGCCAGCAGCCGAATCATGAACACTGAAGCTTTCTTT
- | TRBJ2-2 | many | TRBV27 | CASSLLARGDSGGELFF | TGTGCCAGCAGTTTATTAGCCAGGGGGGACTCCGGCGGGGAGCTGTTTTTT
- | TRBJ1-5 | - | TRBV5-1 | CASSADPGQPQHF | TGCGCCAGCAGCGCGGACCCGGGTCAGCCCCAGCATTTT
TRBD1 | TRBJ2-5 | few | TRBV3-1 | CASSFRDRGQETQYF | TGTGCCAGCAGCTTCCGGGACAGGGGCCAAGAGACCCAGTACTTC